Given below is one TCR beta chain in context. Its antigen remains unidentified. Compared with germline, one end of the junction differs, possibly owing to a read error. This specimen belongs to a study of CD8 T cells in Susac syndrome. The study, taken as a whole, reports: The CD4+ T cell repertoires from Susac syndrome exhibited no clonal expansion.

With random hexamers, 0.5 to 1 ug RNA was reverse transcribed. The CDR3 of TCR beta was amplified by immunoSEQ multiplex PCR across 54 Vbeta and 13 Jbeta. TCRdb processed the immunoSEQ multiplex PCR reads anew with MiXCR; each CDR3 protein has one entry. The table lists 150,000 to 200,000 distinct CDR3 sequences, 94% of them singletons. CDR1 and CDR2 from the germline V gene are SSHAT and FNYEAQ (reference sequence). The CDR3 is made up of 13 amino acids. The sequenced sample consisted of CD4+ T cells from PBMCs. This receptor was obtained from a human donor with Susac syndrome. V usage is TRBV7-7 and J usage is TRBJ1-2, with TRBD1 as a possible D gene (5 bases). The CDR3 nucleotides read TGTGCTAGCAGCAGGGTAGTATCGGCTGGCTACACCTTC. Its translation: CASSRVVSAGYTF.